The 24 T cell receptor beta chains reported below all come from one sample, sequenced in a study of response to subunit inactivated influenza vaccine. Each CDR3 protein is one row after TCRdb ran MiXCR on the RT-PCR reads. The sample records about 540,000 distinct CDR3 sequences, around 25% being singletons. These data are also associated with another study on T cells expressing NK-cell markers. This second study notes: Beta-chain TCR cDNA was generated via 5'RACE template switching with UMIs.

This sample comprised CD4+ T cells sorted from PBMCs, obtained approximately 12 days after vaccination. Source of these receptors: a man aged 50 to 60 who received an inactivated influenza vaccine.

This clonotype was observed a handful of times. The chain carries TRBV3-1 and TRBJ1-6; D perhaps matches TRBD1 (6 bases). The V and J ends lost 4 bases and 6 bases respectively, with 13 bases between them. The length of the CDR3 is 15 residues. Germline CDR1 LGHDT, CDR2 YNNKEL (reference sequence). The CDR3: CASSPQGISNSPLHF. CDR3 in DNA: TGTGCCAGCAGCCCTCAGGGGATCTCTAATTCACCCCTCCACTTT.

The chain is built from TRBV10-3 and TRBJ2-1; TRBD2 matches at 11 bases. J lost 8 bases, V lost 3 bases, and 9 bases had no gene match. The CDR3 is made up of 16 amino acids. The germline CDR1 and CDR2 sequences are ENHRY and SYGVKD. For the CDR3, the DNA is TGTGCCATCAGTGACTTCCTGGGGACTAGCGGCCATGAGCAGTTCTTC. Translation gives CAISDFLGTSGHEQFF.

CDR3: CASRNTLNTEAFF. CDR3 DNA: TGTGCCAGCAGGAACACCTTGAACACTGAAGCTTTCTTT. The chain employs TRBV2 and TRBJ1-1; D remains ambiguous. The V gene's germline CDR1 is SNHLY and CDR2 FYNNEI. The CDR3 runs 13 residues. V was trimmed by 6 bases and J by 0 bases, leaving 8 bases between them.

There are a few counts of this clonotype. V usage is TRBV12-3 or TRBV12-4 and J usage is TRBJ1-1; 7 bases align to TRBD1. The CDR3 loop spans 13 amino acids. With V trimmed by 7 bases and J by 3 bases, 5 bases remained unmatched. In DNA form, the CDR3 reads TGTGCCAGCACTTCCGGGACAGACACTGAAGCTTTCTTT. Protein: CASTSGTDTEAFF.

The CDR3 here is CASSLGGRAVSTDTQYF. The DNA for the CDR3 is TGTGCCAGCAGCTTAGGGGGGAGAGCGGTTAGCACAGATACGCAGTATTTT. The chain combines TRBV7-2 with TRBJ2-3, with D tentatively TRBD1 or TRBD2 (5 bases each). Germline V gives CDR1 SGHTA, CDR2 FQGNSA. The V and J ends lost 1 base and 0 bases respectively, with 14 bases between them. The CDR3 is 17 residues long.

The chain is built from TRBV12-3 or TRBV12-4 and TRBJ2-2; the D gene is possibly TRBD2 (6 bases). V was shortened by 6 bases and J by 7 bases, with 15 bases between the two germline ends. The CDR3 loop spans 14 amino acids. CDR3 sequence (DNA): TGTGCCAGCAGGCGGGCCCCCGGGAGCGGGGAGCTGTTTTTT. Protein: CASRRAPGSGELFF.

The chain recombines TRBV12-3 or TRBV12-4 with TRBJ1-4; D ambiguous. V was trimmed by 3 bases and J by 5 bases, leaving 10 bases between them. The CDR3 sequence is 14 residues long. The CDR3 is CASSFGLRNEKLFF. CDR3 DNA sequence: TGTGCCAGCAGTTTCGGACTGAGGAATGAAAAACTGTTTTTT.

This clonotype has only a few counts. The CDR3 DNA follows: TGTGCCATCAGTGAAGGGACTAGCGGGGGGCAAAATGAGCAGTTCTTC. Encoded protein: CAISEGTSGGQNEQFF. The chain links TRBV10-3 to TRBJ2-1; 15 bases are a match to TRBD2. The CDR3 spans 16 residues. Germline CDR1 ENHRY, CDR2 SYGVKD. J lost 7 bases, V lost 3 bases, and 4 bases had no gene match.

The gene calls are TRBV19 and TRBJ1-2, with 8 positions matching TRBD1. CDR1 and CDR2 (germline): LNHDA, SQIVND (reference sequence). Unmatched junction bases numbered 8, after V lost 3 bases and J lost 2 bases. This CDR3 comprises 16 residues. The CDR3 sequence: CASSMTGAGGNYGYTF. CDR3 DNA: TGTGCCAGTAGTATGACCGGGGCAGGGGGCAACTATGGCTACACCTTC.

The chain carries TRBV9 and TRBJ2-1, with 7 positions matching TRBD2. The J segment lost 9 bases and the V segment lost 4 bases, leaving 7 bases of the junction unmatched. The CDR3 extends over 13 amino acids. Germline CDR1 is SGDLS and CDR2 is YYNGEE. The CDR3 sequence: CASSPRVAGEQFF. CDR3 bases: TGTGCCAGCAGCCCCCGGGTAGCGGGTGAGCAGTTCTTC.

CDR3 amino acids: CASSQMRGSGNTIYF. CDR3 bases: TGTGCCAGCAGCCAAATGAGGGGCTCTGGAAACACCATATATTTT. The V and J genes are TRBV14 and TRBJ1-3; D may be TRBD1 (5 bases). CDR3 length equals 15 residues. Germline lookup yields CDR1 SGHDN and CDR2 FVKESK. V dropped 2 bases and J dropped 0 bases, with 8 bases sitting between them. Combining the CDR3 with reference TRBV14 and TRBJ1-3 gives the whole variable domain EAGVTQFPSHSVIEKGQTVTLRCDPISGHDNLYWYRRVMGKEIKFLLHFVKESKQDESGMPNNRFLAERTGGTYSTLKVQPAELEDSGVYFCASSQMRGSGNTIYFGEGSWLTVV.

This clonotype came up a few times. The rearrangement links TRBV27 to TRBJ2-3; tentatively, D is TRBD2 (6 bases). Trimming left V 6 bases short and J 1 base short, with 17 bases between. The CDR3 covers 16 residues. Germline CDR1 and CDR2: MNHEY and SMNVEV (reference sequence). CDR3 region: CASRTAGGAGTDTQYF. The CDR3 DNA reads TGTGCCAGCAGAACCGCTGGCGGGGCAGGCACAGATACGCAGTATTTT.

This chain joins TRBV6-6 and TRBJ2-1, with a tentative D call TRBD2 (6 bases). Trimming cost V 6 bases and J 8 bases, with 11 bases left between them. CDR1 is MNHNY, CDR2 SVGAGI, per germline (reference sequence). This CDR3 contains 12 residues. CDR3 in amino acids: CASSGSPHEQFF. CDR3 in DNA: TGTGCCAGCAGCGGGAGCCCCCATGAGCAGTTCTTC.

In nucleotides, the CDR3 is TGTGCCAGCAGCTCCCCGACAGGCCCCCTCGGGAAAAACATTCAGTACTTC. Its protein is CASSSPTGPLGKNIQYF. The chain combines TRBV7-2 with TRBJ2-4; D is perhaps TRBD1 (6 bases). Looked up from germline, CDR1 is SGHTA and CDR2 is FQGNSA. Trimming pared 4 bases from V and 4 bases from J, leaving 20 bases between. The CDR3 is made up of 17 amino acids.

This rearrangement joins TRBV6-2 or TRBV6-3 to TRBJ1-4; D possibly corresponds to TRBD1 (6 bases). Germline loops: CDR1 MNHEY, CDR2 SVGEGT. The V gene lost 4 bases and the J gene lost 1 base, with 10 bases spanning the gap. There are 15 residues in the CDR3. In DNA form, the CDR3 reads TGTGCCAGCAGTTTCCCGACAGGAACTAATGAAAAACTGTTTTTT. Encoded protein: CASSFPTGTNEKLFF.

The chain carries TRBV7-9 and TRBJ2-5, with 10 bases lining up with TRBD2. The CDR3 extends over 16 amino acids. Per the germline V gene, CDR1 is SEHNR and CDR2 is FQNEAQ (reference sequence). V lost 4 bases, J lost 10 bases, and 15 bases stayed unmatched. CDR3 sequence reads: CASSSSPGLAREGQYF. CDR3 DNA sequence: TGTGCCAGCAGCTCCTCGCCGGGACTAGCGAGAGAGGGCCAGTACTTC.

This clonotype came up a few times. The chain links TRBV10-1 to TRBJ2-3; no clear D gene. V gave up 0 bases and J gave up 3 bases, with 7 bases separating them. Germline assignment: CDR1 WNHNN and CDR2 SYGVQD (reference sequence). This CDR3 spans 14 amino acids. CDR3 bases: TGCGCCAGCAGTGAGTCGATTGGGACAGATACGCAGTATTTT. This sequence encodes CASSESIGTDTQYF.

This clonotype was seen more than once but under ten times. This sequence joins TRBV7-9 and TRBJ2-3; D remains ambiguous. The CDR3 is 12 residues long. The ends were cut back, 5 bases at V and 8 bases at J, with 11 bases in the middle. Germline loops: CDR1 SEHNR, CDR2 FQNEAQ (reference sequence). DNA for the CDR3: TGTGCCAGCAGCGCCCGCAGGTCTACGCAGTATTTT. It translates to CASSARRSTQYF.

A word on this clonotype: Just one base apart from a much larger clone, this may be a read error. The chain is built from TRBV6-1 and TRBJ2-7; possible D gene TRBD2, 5 bases. The CDR3 contains 15 residues. V was trimmed by 7 bases and J by 3 bases, leaving 19 bases between them. Looked up from germline, CDR1 is MNHNS and CDR2 is SASEGT. The DNA of the CDR3 is TGTGCCAGCACAAAGGAGGCATGTGTGTACTACGAGCAGTACTTC. It translates to CASTKEACVYYEQYF.

As for this clonotype: This may be a read error, as it is one base from a much larger clone. The V gene is TRBV5-1, the J gene TRBJ2-1; maybe TRBD2 (5 bases). This CDR3 is 14 amino acids long. Deletions cut 2 bases from V and 4 bases from J, with 10 bases between. CDR1 and CDR2 from the germline V gene are SGHRS and YFSETQ. The CDR3 nucleotides read TGCGCCAGCAGCTTCCCACGGAGGTACAATGAGCAGTTCTTC. Translating gives CASSFPRRYNEQFF.

This clonotype has just a few counts. The chain is built from TRBV27 and TRBJ2-1; D gene unclear. Trimming pared 2 bases from V and 6 bases from J, leaving 8 bases between. Germline CDR1 and CDR2: MNHEY and SMNVEV (reference sequence). This CDR3 comprises 13 residues. CDR3 sequence (DNA): TGTGCCAGCAGTTTAGGCCGACCCAATGAGCAGTTCTTC. This encodes CASSLGRPNEQFF.

This chain uses TRBV28 with TRBJ2-2; 7 bases align to TRBD1. CDR1 and CDR2 (germline): MDHEN, SYDVKM. Losses at the gene ends were 6 bases for V and 5 bases for J; bases not matched to a gene: 3. This CDR3 has 13 residues. CDR3 loop: CASRTGSTGELFF. CDR3 bases: TGTGCCAGCAGGACAGGGAGTACCGGGGAGCTGTTTTTT.

This clonotype showed up just once. The chain links TRBV20-1 to TRBJ1-2; D possibly corresponds to TRBD1 (5 bases). Trimming shortened V by 6 bases and J by 4 bases, and 9 bases separated the two germline ends. Germline V gene data show CDR1 as DFQATT and CDR2 as SNEGSKA (reference sequence). There are 11 residues in the CDR3. The CDR3 sequence is CSAPDSYGYTF. The DNA for the CDR3 is TGCAGTGCCCCCGACAGCTATGGCTACACCTTC.

This clonotype was detected only a few times. The chain joins TRBV7-9 to TRBJ1-2, with TRBD1 identical over 8 bases. CDR1 and CDR2 from the germline V gene are SEHNR and FQNEAQ (reference sequence). J was trimmed by 4 bases and V by 4 bases; bases with no gene match: 8. The CDR3 runs to 15 residues. The CDR3 DNA follows: TGTGCCAGCAGCTCCCTGGACAGGGAGGGCTATGGCTACACCTTC. Amino acid sequence: CASSSLDREGYGYTF.